A selection of T cell receptor beta chains follows, all from one sample in a study of blood T cells in healthy people across ages. In TCRdb, the 5' RACE reads were re-called with MiXCR into one record per CDR3 protein. This repertoire shows about 380,000 distinct CDR3 sequences, about half found once; its top ten account for 51%. The sequenced sample was blood. The receptors were sampled from a man aged 60 to 75 in good health. Each CDR3 is given with its conserved first and last residue. D genes are given only for firm matches. Part of the rows lack a size; the others show once, few, many or a class for expanded clones.

TRBJ2-3	16	NA	TRBV11-3	TRBD2	TGTGCCAGCAGCTTAGAGCGGACTAGCGGGAAAGATACGCAGTATTTT	CASSLERTSGKDTQYF
TRBJ2-1	16	NA	TRBV28	NA	TGTGCCAGCAGTTCGATTAGCGGTTACTCCTGGGGTGAGCAGTTCTTC	CASSSISGYSWGEQFF
TRBJ2-7	13	once	TRBV29-1	NA	TGCAGCGTCGGGACACTTTACTCCTACGAGCAGTACTTC	CSVGTLYSYEQYF
TRBJ2-7	11	NA	TRBV6-6	NA	TGTGCCAGCAGTTACGCGAACGAGCAGTACTTC	CASSYANEQYF
TRBJ2-5	15	few	TRBV4-2	TRBD2	TGTGCCAGCAGCACAGGACTAGCGGGAGGGGAGACCCAGTACTTC	CASSTGLAGGETQYF
TRBJ2-7	15	many	TRBV28	TRBD2	TGTGCCAGCAGTTACTTAGCGGGAGGCCCCTACGAGCAGTACTTC	CASSYLAGGPYEQYF
TRBJ2-1	11	few	TRBV12-3/TRBV12-4	NA	TGTGCCAGCAGTTTTTACGATGAGCAGTTCTTC	CASSFYDEQFF
TRBJ2-3	11	NA	TRBV20-1	NA	TGCAGTGCAGAAAGCACAGATACGCAGTATTTT	CSAESTDTQYF
TRBJ2-1	14	NA	TRBV24-1	NA	TGTGTCACCGACACTAGTGGGAGTGGGAATGAGCAGTTCTTC	CVTDTSGSGNEQFF
TRBJ2-5	10	NA	TRBV20-1	NA	TGCAGTGCTAGCGCTGGCGCCCAGTACTTC	CSASAGAQYF
TRBJ1-4	13	NA	TRBV30	NA	TGTGCCTGGAGTCTCAAAGGGGTTGAAAAACTGTTTTTT	CAWSLKGVEKLFF
TRBJ2-1	15	few	TRBV5-1	NA	TGCGCCAGCAGGCTCGGTGGGTCTGGGAACAATGAGCAGTTCTTC	CASRLGGSGNNEQFF
TRBJ2-5	15	NA	TRBV13	TRBD2	TGTGCCAGCAGCTACGGACTAGCGGTCCAAGGGACCCAGTACTTC	CASSYGLAVQGTQYF
TRBJ1-5	16	NA	TRBV4-2	TRBD1	TGTGCCAGCAGCCAGGAAGACAGGGATCCGTATCAGCCCCAGCATTTT	CASSQEDRDPYQPQHF
TRBJ1-2	14	many	TRBV30	NA	TGTGCCTGGAGTTTCAACAGGGCCCTTCGTGGCTACACCTTC	CAWSFNRALRGYTF
TRBJ2-1	16	NA	TRBV20-1	NA	TGCAGTGCTAGTTTTGGGACGGGTCTCTCCTACAATGAGCAGTTCTTC	CSASFGTGLSYNEQFF
TRBJ1-1	14	NA	TRBV20-1	NA	TGCAGTGCTAGAGATTGGGCACCGAACACTGAAGCTTTCTTT	CSARDWAPNTEAFF
TRBJ2-7	14	NA	TRBV6-5	NA	TGTGCCAGCCAAGGGCGGACAAACTCCTACGAGCAGTACTTC	CASQGRTNSYEQYF
TRBJ2-1	13	few	TRBV6-2/TRBV6-3	TRBD1	TGTGCCAGCAGGGGACAGGGGTTGAATGAGCAGTTCTTC	CASRGQGLNEQFF
TRBJ2-5	13	few	TRBV7-7	NA	TGTGCTAGCAGCTCCGCTATTAAAGAGACCCAGTACTTC	CASSSAIKETQYF
TRBJ2-3	11	few	TRBV18	NA	TGTGCCAGCTCCTCTGAGGATACGCAGTATTTT	CASSSEDTQYF
TRBJ2-5	13	few	TRBV6-2/TRBV6-3	NA	TGTGCCAGCAACGGACACCTAGGTTTGGCCCAGTACTTC	CASNGHLGLAQYF
TRBJ2-1	14	NA	TRBV6-5	NA	TGTGCCAGCAGTTACTCTCCTTCCCTGAATGAGCAGTTCTTC	CASSYSPSLNEQFF
TRBJ2-5	12	NA	TRBV6-2/TRBV6-3	TRBD2	TGTGCTAGCGGGGGGCACCAAGAGACCCAGTACTTC	CASGGHQETQYF
TRBJ2-7	17	NA	TRBV5-1	TRBD2	TGCGCCAGCAGCCCGCCGGGACTAGCGGGCCACTCCTACGAGCAGTACTTC	CASSPPGLAGHSYEQYF
TRBJ2-3	13	NA	TRBV7-2	NA	TGTGCCAGCAGCTTAGGAGAACACTCAACGCAGTATTTT	CASSLGEHSTQYF
TRBJ2-3	13	NA	TRBV4-2	NA	TGTGCCAGCAGCCCGAAACTAGCTGGTACGCAGTATTTT	CASSPKLAGTQYF
TRBJ2-5	15	once	TRBV6-5	NA	TGTGCCAGCAGTCACTCGGCAGGTTACCAAGAGACCCAGTACTTC	CASSHSAGYQETQYF
TRBJ2-7	14	NA	TRBV27	NA	TGTGCCAGCAGTCCAAAGGCCACGGTCTACGAGCAGTACTTC	CASSPKATVYEQYF
TRBJ2-7	15	once	TRBV3-1	TRBD1	TGTGCCAGCAGCCCCACAGGGGTCCTAGCCTACGAGCAGTACTTC	CASSPTGVLAYEQYF
TRBJ2-1	14	NA	TRBV5-1	TRBD1	TGCGCCAGCAGCCTCGAGGGGGCCGGGGTTGAGCAGTTCTTC	CASSLEGAGVEQFF
TRBJ1-6	17	NA	TRBV4-3	NA	TGCGCCAGCAGCCAAGTTTGGGGGATAATCTTTAATTCACCCCTCCACTTT	CASSQVWGIIFNSPLHF
TRBJ2-5	15	few	TRBV28	NA	TGTGCCAGCAGTTCCGATTACCGGTTCCAAGAGACCCAGTACTTC	CASSSDYRFQETQYF
TRBJ2-6	18	few	TRBV6-2/TRBV6-3	TRBD2	TGTGCCAGCAGTCCGACTAGCGGGACGAGCCCTGGGGCCAACGTCCTGACTTTC	CASSPTSGTSPGANVLTF
TRBJ2-5	12	NA	TRBV9	NA	TGTGCCAGCAGCGTAGGTGGCGAGACCCAGTACTTC	CASSVGGETQYF
TRBJ2-7	14	few	TRBV6-1	NA	TGTGCCAGCAGTGATGCGGGCGGTCCTTACGAGCAGTACTTC	CASSDAGGPYEQYF